This TCR beta chain was sequenced during a study of breast tumors, draining lymph nodes, adjacent tissues. Axillary draining lymph nodes of breast cancer patients supplied the node samples. TCRdb analysed the multiplex PCR reads with MiXCR anew, one entry per CDR3 protein. This table holds approximately 210,000 distinct CDR3 sequences, roughly 30% found once. This clonotype was detected many times. Its antigen is not known. Germline V gives CDR1 MNHEY, CDR2 SMNVEV (reference sequence). This CDR3 contains 15 residues. V lost 3 bases and J lost 4, with 13 bases in between. Study outcomes and limitations: Tumor and nontumor repertoires were significantly more similar in luminal-like than in basal-like breast cancer. Compared with lymph nodes, tumors were less diverse; compared with nontumor tissue, more. Data fit most tumor T cells coming from lymph node, expanding in tumor. The lymph node origin of tumor T cells was framed as consistent with a hypothesis, not demonstrated.

The chain employs TRBV27 and TRBJ1-5; D is unresolved. Sequenced: axillary lymph node tissue. This clonotype was obtained from a female donor with breast cancer. Some clones in this sample may be carry-over from other donors' samples. Here the CDR3 reads CASSFRTDRNQPQHF. The CDR3 coding sequence is TGTGCCAGCAGTTTTAGGACGGATAGGAATCAGCCCCAGCATTTT.